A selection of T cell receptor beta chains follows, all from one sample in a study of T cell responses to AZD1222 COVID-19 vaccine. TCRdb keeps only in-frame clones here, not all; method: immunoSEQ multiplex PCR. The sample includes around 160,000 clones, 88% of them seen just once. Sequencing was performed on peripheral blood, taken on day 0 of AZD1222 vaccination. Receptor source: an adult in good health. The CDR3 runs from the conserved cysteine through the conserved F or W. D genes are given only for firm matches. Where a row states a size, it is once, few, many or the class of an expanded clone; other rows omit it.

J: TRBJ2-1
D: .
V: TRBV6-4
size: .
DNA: TGTGCCAGCAGTGCCACGGAGGGGGAATACAATGAGCAGTTCTTC
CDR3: CASSATEGEYNEQFF

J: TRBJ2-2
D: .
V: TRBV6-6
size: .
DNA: TGTGCCAGCAGTCGTTTTTACAGGGTTAAGAACACCGGGGAGCTGTTTTTT
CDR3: CASSRFYRVKNTGELFF

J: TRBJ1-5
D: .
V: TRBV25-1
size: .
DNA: TGTGCCAGCAGCCCGGGTAGGTCCGGGGACAGCAATCAGCCCCAGCATTTT
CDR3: CASSPGRSGDSNQPQHF

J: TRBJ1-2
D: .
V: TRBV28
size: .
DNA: TGTGCCAGCAGTTTACCAGACGGACTACCAAACTATGGCTACACCTTC
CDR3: CASSLPDGLPNYGYTF

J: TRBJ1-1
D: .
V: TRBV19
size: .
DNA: TGTGCCAGTAGTATAGTTGGGGTGAACACTGAAGCTTTCTTT
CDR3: CASSIVGVNTEAFF

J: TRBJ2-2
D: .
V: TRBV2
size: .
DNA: TGTGCCAGCAGTGAGGAGGAAGCCGGGGAGCTGTTTTTT
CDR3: CASSEEEAGELFF

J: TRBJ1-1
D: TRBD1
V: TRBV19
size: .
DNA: TGTGCCAGTAATCAGGGGGCCGTGAACACTGAAGCTTTCTTT
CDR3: CASNQGAVNTEAFF

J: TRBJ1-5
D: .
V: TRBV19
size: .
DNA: TGTGCCAGTAGTATAGGCCGGGGGCCGAATCAGCCCCAGCATTTT
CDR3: CASSIGRGPNQPQHF

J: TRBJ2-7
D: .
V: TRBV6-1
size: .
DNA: TGTGCCAGCAGTGAATCCGGGCTCTACGAGCAGTACTTC
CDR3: CASSESGLYEQYF

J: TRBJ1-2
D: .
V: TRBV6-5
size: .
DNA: TGTGCCAGCAGTTACTCGACAGAAGGTGGCTACACCTTC
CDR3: CASSYSTEGGYTF

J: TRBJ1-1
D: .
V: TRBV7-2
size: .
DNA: TGTGCCAGCAGCAGAAACACAGGTAACACTGAAGCTTTCTTT
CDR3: CASSRNTGNTEAFF

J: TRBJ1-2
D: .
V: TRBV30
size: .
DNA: TGTGCCTGGAGTGTGCGAGCCGGGACGGAAGGCTACACCTTC
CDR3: CAWSVRAGTEGYTF

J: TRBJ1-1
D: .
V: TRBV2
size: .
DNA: TGTGCCATCTTCCCCCGTAAGGCGGGAGGTAACACTGAAGCTTTCTTT
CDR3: CAIFPRKAGGNTEAFF

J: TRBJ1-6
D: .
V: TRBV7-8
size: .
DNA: TGTGCCAGCAGCTTAGAGGGGAGGGCGGGCTTGAGCTCCTATAATTCACCCCTCCACTTT
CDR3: CASSLEGRAGLSSYNSPLHF

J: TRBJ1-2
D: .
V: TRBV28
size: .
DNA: TGTGCCAGCAGTTTATGGGAACAGTTCAACTATGGCTACACCTTC
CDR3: CASSLWEQFNYGYTF

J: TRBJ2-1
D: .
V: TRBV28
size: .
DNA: TGTGCCAGCGGGGGGGCAGGCTCCTACAATGAGCAGTTCTTC
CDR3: CASGGAGSYNEQFF

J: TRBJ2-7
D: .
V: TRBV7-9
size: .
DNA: TGTGCCAGCAGCCCAAGGGGCGGGGCGGCCTACGAGCAGTACTTC
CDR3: CASSPRGGAAYEQYF

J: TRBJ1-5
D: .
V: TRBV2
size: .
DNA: TGTGCCAGCAGTATGGAAGGGGGTCAGCCCCAGCATTTT
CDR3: CASSMEGGQPQHF

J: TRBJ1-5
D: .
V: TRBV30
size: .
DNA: TGTGCCTGGAGTGTAAAGCAGAATAGCAATCAGCCCCAGCATTTT
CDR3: CAWSVKQNSNQPQHF

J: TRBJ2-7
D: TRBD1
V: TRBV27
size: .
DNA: TGTGCCAGCAGTAAGACAGGGACAGCCCCCTACTCCTACGAGCAGTACTTC
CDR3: CASSKTGTAPYSYEQYF

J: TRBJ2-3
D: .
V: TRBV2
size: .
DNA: TGTGCCAGCGCTACATCGGTCGGGCCAGATACGCAGTATTTT
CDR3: CASATSVGPDTQYF

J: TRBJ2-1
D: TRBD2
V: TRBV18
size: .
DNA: TGTGCCAGCTCCCCGACTAGCGGGAGGGGTGTTGAGCAGTTCTTC
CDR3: CASSPTSGRGVEQFF

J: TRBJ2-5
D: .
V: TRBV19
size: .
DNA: TGTGCCAGTAGTATGGGGGACGCCCAGGTAGAGACCCAGTACTTC
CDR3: CASSMGDAQVETQYF

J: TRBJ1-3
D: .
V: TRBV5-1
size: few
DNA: TGCGCCAGCAGCTCCACCGGACCCAGCACCTCTGGAAACACCATATATTTT
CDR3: CASSSTGPSTSGNTIYF

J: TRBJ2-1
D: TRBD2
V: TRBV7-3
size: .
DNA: TGTGCCAGCAGCTCCTCTAGCGGGAGTAGGTATGAGCAGTTCTTC
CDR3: CASSSSSGSRYEQFF

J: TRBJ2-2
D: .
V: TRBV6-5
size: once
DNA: TGTGCCAGCAGTTACTACGGGGGGCAGGAGGAGCTGTTTTTT
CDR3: CASSYYGGQEELFF

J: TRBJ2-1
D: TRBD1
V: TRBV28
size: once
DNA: TGTGCCAATTCACAGGGGGCTGATGAGCAGTTCTTC
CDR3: CANSQGADEQFF

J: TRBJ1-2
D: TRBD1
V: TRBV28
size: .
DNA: TGTGCCAGCGAGCGGACAGGGCTATTTGTTGCGAACTATGGCTACACCTTC
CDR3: CASERTGLFVANYGYTF

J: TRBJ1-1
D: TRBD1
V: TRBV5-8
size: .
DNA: TGTGCCAGCAGCCTAGGACAGGGCAGCGCTGAAGCTTTCTTT
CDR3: CASSLGQGSAEAFF

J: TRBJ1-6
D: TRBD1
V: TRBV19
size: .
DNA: TGTGCCAGTAGCACAGGGGTTTCACCCCTCCACTTT
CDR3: CASSTGVSPLHF

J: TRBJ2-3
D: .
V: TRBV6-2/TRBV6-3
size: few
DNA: TGTGCCAGCAGCACAGCGGGTGAGCACACAGATACGCAGTATTTT
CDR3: CASSTAGEHTDTQYF

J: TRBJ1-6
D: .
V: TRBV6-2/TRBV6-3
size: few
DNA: TGTGCCAGCAGTTACTCGGCCCGGGATTCACCCCTCCACTTT
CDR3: CASSYSARDSPLHF

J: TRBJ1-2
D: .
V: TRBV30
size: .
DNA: TGTGCCTGGAGTCCCGACTCGTATGGCTACACCTTC
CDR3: CAWSPDSYGYTF

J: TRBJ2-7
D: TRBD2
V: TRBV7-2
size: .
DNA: TGTGCCAGCAGCTTCACACTAGCGGACTACGAGCAGTACTTC
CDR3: CASSFTLADYEQYF

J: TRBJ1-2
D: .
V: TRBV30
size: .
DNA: TGTGCCTGGAGTTACACGCGTAACTATGGCTACACCTTC
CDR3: CAWSYTRNYGYTF

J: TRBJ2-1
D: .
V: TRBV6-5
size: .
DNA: TGTGCCAGCAGTTACTTGGGGGTCGCCTCCTACAATGAGCAGTTCTTC
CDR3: CASSYLGVASYNEQFF

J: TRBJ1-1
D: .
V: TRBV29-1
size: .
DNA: TGCAGTTTGGGGGGGTTGAACACTGAAGCTTTCTTT
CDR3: CSLGGLNTEAFF

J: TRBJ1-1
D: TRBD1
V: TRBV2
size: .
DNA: TGTGCCAGCATCCAGGGACAGCTTAACACTGAAGCTTTCTTT
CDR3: CASIQGQLNTEAFF

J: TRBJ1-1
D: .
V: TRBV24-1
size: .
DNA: TGTGCCACCAGTGATGGACAGAACACTGAAGCTTTCTTT
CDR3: CATSDGQNTEAFF

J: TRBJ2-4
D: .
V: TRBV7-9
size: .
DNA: TGTGCCAGCAGCTTATCCCTGAGGGTTGGCATTCAGTACTTC
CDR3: CASSLSLRVGIQYF

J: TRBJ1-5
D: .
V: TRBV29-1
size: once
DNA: TGCAGCGTTGCTGAGGGGAATCAGCCCCAGCATTTT
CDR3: CSVAEGNQPQHF

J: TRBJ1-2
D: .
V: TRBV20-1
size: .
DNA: TGCAGTGCGGAGGGCCCCTATGGCTACACCTTC
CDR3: CSAEGPYGYTF

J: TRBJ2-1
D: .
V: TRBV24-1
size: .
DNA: TGTGCCACCAGTGAAGGGGGGGTAAGGTTCTTC
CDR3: CATSEGGVRFF

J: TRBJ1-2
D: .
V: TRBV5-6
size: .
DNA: TGTGCCAGCAGCCCAACGACCGCGGGATATGGCTACACCTTC
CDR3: CASSPTTAGYGYTF

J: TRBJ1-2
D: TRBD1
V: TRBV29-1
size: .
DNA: TGCAGCGTTGAGGCAGGGGGCGATGACTATGGCTACACCTTC
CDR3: CSVEAGGDDYGYTF

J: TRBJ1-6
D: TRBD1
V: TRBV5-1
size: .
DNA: TGCGCCAGCAGCTTTCTACAGGGGGCGCGGAATTCACCCCTCCACTTT
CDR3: CASSFLQGARNSPLHF

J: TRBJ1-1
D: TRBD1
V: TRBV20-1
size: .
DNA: TGCAGTGGTGGTGAGACGGGACAGTCGAACACTGAAGCTTTCTTT
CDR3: CSGGETGQSNTEAFF

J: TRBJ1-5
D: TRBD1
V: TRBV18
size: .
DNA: TGTGCCAGCTCACCAAGGACAGGGGAGGAACAGCCCCAGCATTTT
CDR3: CASSPRTGEEQPQHF

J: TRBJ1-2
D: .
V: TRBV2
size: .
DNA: TGTGCCAGCAGTGAAGCCCAACTACCGGGGACCTATGGCTACACCTTC
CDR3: CASSEAQLPGTYGYTF

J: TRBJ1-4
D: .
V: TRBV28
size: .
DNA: TGTGCCAGCAGTTTGTCTAGGCGGGGCGGTGAAAAACTGTTTTTT
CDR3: CASSLSRRGGEKLFF

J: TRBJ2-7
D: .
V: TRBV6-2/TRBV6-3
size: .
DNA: TGTGCCAGCAGTTCGGTGGGACTCTCCCTGGAGCAGTACTTC
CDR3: CASSSVGLSLEQYF

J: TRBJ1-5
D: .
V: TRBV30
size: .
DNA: TGTGCGCTTTCCTTTGACAGCAATCAGCCCCAGCATTTT
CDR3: CALSFDSNQPQHF

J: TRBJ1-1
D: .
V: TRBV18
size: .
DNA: TGTGCCAGCTCACCACGGGCAGACACTGAAGCTTTCTTT
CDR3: CASSPRADTEAFF

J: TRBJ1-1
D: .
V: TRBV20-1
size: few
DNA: TGCAGTGCTAGTATCGGGGGTCGTATGAACACTGAAGCTTTCTTT
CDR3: CSASIGGRMNTEAFF

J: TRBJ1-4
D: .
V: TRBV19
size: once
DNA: TGTGCCAGTAGTATTGGTTCAACTAATGAAAAACTGTTTTTT
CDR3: CASSIGSTNEKLFF

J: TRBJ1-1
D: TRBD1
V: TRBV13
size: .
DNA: TGTGCCAGCAGCTTAGGCCCCGACAGGGGGCAGCCAGCGGCTTTCTTT
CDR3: CASSLGPDRGQPAAFF

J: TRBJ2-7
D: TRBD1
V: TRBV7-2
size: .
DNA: TGTGCCAGCAGCTTTGCCGGGACAGGGGCCCACGAGCAGTACTTC
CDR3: CASSFAGTGAHEQYF

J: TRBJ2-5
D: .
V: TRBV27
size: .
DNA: TGTGCCAGCAGTTTGGAACAGGGTGAGACCCAGTACTTC
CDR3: CASSLEQGETQYF